This record covers a single T cell receptor beta chain. Its specificity is unknown. This record belongs to a study of tumor-infiltrating lymphocytes in primary liver carcinoma. Turning to the study itself: Samples produced roughly 3.5 to 7.13 million productive TCRbeta reads, comparable across tissue types.

Findings and limits, study-wide: Tumor specimens were characterized by a significantly higher top-250-clone fraction than blood (p = 0.039).

The CDR3 is 23 amino acids. V lost 0 bases and J lost 8; bases outside the gene matches: 33. Germline V gene data show CDR1 as SGHRS and CDR2 as YFSETQ. With 500 to 650 ng total RNA as template and a constant-region primer, TCR beta cDNA was made. Slightly modified ARM-PCR with three nested multiplex PCR rounds yielded TCR beta libraries. The opening two PCR rounds, around 9 cycles each, paired TRBV1-TRBV30 forward primers with a C-beta reverse primer. Using its own MiXCR run on the multiplex PCR reads, TCRdb lists one record per CDR3 protein. Among roughly 120,000 distinct CDR3 sequences listed, 64% were seen once. Both RNA and DNA were isolated together from about 21-30 mg of bulk tissue that had not been sorted.

The TCR comes from an older woman with primary liver carcinoma and hepatitis B virus infection. Material for sequencing was liver tumor tissue from sampling region 3. The subset denotes: tumor region T3, left-lateral pole. This sequence joins TRBV5-1 and TRBJ1-1; 8 positions agree with TRBD1. The CDR3 sequence is CASSLVLGTGYLKWEVGILEAFF. In nucleotides, the CDR3 is TGCGCCAGCAGCTTGGTTTTGGGGACAGGATATCTGAAGTGGGAAGTCGGAATTCTGGAAGCTTTCTTT.